This TCR beta chain was observed in a study of human T cells and chemical hapten exposure. The study, taken as a whole, reports: Patch test score showed a positive correlation with PT1 expanded TCR counts.

Regarding this clonotype: No antigen is known for it.

Time point noted: patch test 1, 2 weeks after DPC sensitization. Treatment meaning: therapeutic diphenylcyclopropenone sensitization with weekly scalp DPC. Blood sampling preceded each patch test application. In TCRdb, the RACE reads were re-called with MiXCR into one record per CDR3 protein. Here the sample spans 300,000 to 400,000 distinct CDR3 sequences, around 6.9% being singletons. V shed 8 bases and J 1 base; nucleotides not matched to a gene: 7. The CDR3 contains 15 residues. Germline CDR1 is MNHEY and CDR2 is SVGEGT. The sequence came from a woman younger than 30 with alopecia areata. Some clones in this sample may be carry-over from other donors' samples. Sequences were derived from whole blood, sampled in connection with sensitization to the hapten diphenylcyclopropenone (DPC). The gene calls are TRBV6-2 or TRBV6-3 and TRBJ2-3; 9 nucleotides agree with TRBD1. CDR3 bases: TGTGCCAGCGCGGGAAGACAGGGGGGCACAGATACGCAGTATTTT. Its protein is CASAGRQGGTDTQYF.